What follows are 26 T cell receptor beta chains derived from one specimen sequenced in a study of blood T cell repertoires in COVID-19. The protocol was immunoSEQ multiplex PCR, while the TCRdb copy is restricted to in-frame clones and leaves out a portion. The table records 200,000 to 250,000 clones, more than 65% of them present only once. Sequenced material: peripheral blood. The origin of the receptors is a woman in her sixties with acute or convalescent COVID-19.

The J gene is TRBJ1-2, the V gene TRBV7-2, with TRBD1 matching 7 bases. The CDR3 has 14 amino acids. V gave up 5 bases and J gave up 2 bases; unmatched junction bases: 5. Germline CDR1 and CDR2: SGHTA and FQGNSA. The CDR3, as DNA: TGTGCCAGCAGCCCCCAGGGACAGAACTATGGCTACACCTTC. Residues: CASSPQGQNYGYTF.

This clone was detected a few times. This chain connects TRBV7-6 to TRBJ1-6; possibly TRBD1 for D (6 bases). The CDR3 length is 15 residues. Germline V gives CDR1 SGHVS, CDR2 FNYEAQ. The V gene lost 3 bases and the J gene lost 7 bases, with 13 bases spanning the gap. CDR3 nucleotides: TGTGCCAGCAGCTTTGGCGGGGGCGGAAATTCACCCCTCCACTTT. Its translation: CASSFGGGGNSPLHF. The full variable domain, its missing parts supplied by reference TRBV7-6 and TRBJ1-6, is GAGVSQSPRYKVTKRGQDVALRCDPISGHVSLYWYRQALGQGPEFLTYFNYEAQQDKSGLPNDRFSAERPEGSISTLTIQRTEQRDSAMYRCASSFGGGGNSPLHFGNGTRLTVT.

The CDR3 loop reads CASSPGQLGNTIYF. CDR3 sequence (DNA): TGTGCCAGCAGCCCTGGGCAGCTTGGAAACACCATATATTTT. V is TRBV3-1 (or the pseudogene TRBV3-2) and J is TRBJ1-3; no clear D. V shed 4 bases and J shed 3 bases, with 10 bases lying between them. The germline V gene encodes CDR1 LGHDT and CDR2 YNNKEL (reference sequence). This CDR3 comprises 14 residues.

The V call is TRBV12-3 or TRBV12-4, the J call TRBJ1-2; no firm D call. The germline V and J ends were trimmed by 5 bases and 5 bases, with 12 bases remaining between them. The CDR3 extends over 13 amino acids. The CDR3 loop is CASSPLSRYGYTF. The CDR3 nucleotides are TGTGCCAGCAGTCCACTGTCCCGATATGGCTACACCTTC.

The rearrangement links TRBV3-1 (or the pseudogene TRBV3-2) to TRBJ1-6; no firm D call. The CDR3 loop spans 13 amino acids. Deletions cut 4 bases from V and 7 bases from J, with 8 bases between. The germline V gene encodes CDR1 LGHDT and CDR2 YNNKEL (reference sequence). The DNA of the CDR3 is TGTGCCAGCAGCCTCAAATTGAATTCACCCCTCCACTTT. It translates to CASSLKLNSPLHF.

This chain uses TRBV5-1 with TRBJ2-3, with a possible D match to TRBD2 (5 bases). Trimming removed 6 bases from V and 1 base from J, with 12 bases in between. Germline CDR1 SGHRS, CDR2 YFSETQ. The CDR3 runs 14 residues. CDR3 sequence: CASTRGLGTDTQYF. In nucleotides, the CDR3 is TGCGCCAGCACCCGGGGTCTTGGCACAGATACGCAGTATTTT. The entire variable domain, with the rest obtained from reference TRBV5-1 and TRBJ2-3, is as follows: KAGVTQTPRYLIKTRGQQVTLSCSPISGHRSVSWYQQTPGQGLQFLFEYFSETQRNKGNFPGRFSGRQFSNSRSEMNVSTLELGDSALYLCASTRGLGTDTQYFGPGTRLTVL.

V gene TRBV7-9 combines with J gene TRBJ1-2; the match to TRBD1 covers 8 bases. The CDR3 has 14 residues. The V segment lost 3 bases and the J segment 2 bases; nucleotides outside the gene matches: 2. In germline, CDR1 is SEHNR, CDR2 FQNEAQ (reference sequence). CDR3 nucleotide sequence: TGTGCCAGCAGCTTGGGACAGGTGAACTATGGCTACACCTTC. Translating gives CASSLGQVNYGYTF. Complete variable domain (other parts from reference TRBV7-9 and TRBJ1-2): DTGVSQNPRHKITKRGQNVTFRCDPISEHNRLYWYRQTLGQGPEFLTYFQNEAQLEKSRLLSDRFSAERPKGSFSTLEIQRTEQGDSAMYLCASSLGQVNYGYTFGSGTRLTVV.

This rearrangement joins TRBV6-5 to TRBJ1-2; the D gene is possibly TRBD1 (5 bases). This CDR3 contains 12 residues. The germline V and J ends were trimmed by 5 bases and 8 bases, with 12 bases remaining between them. Germline lookup yields CDR1 MNHEY and CDR2 SVGAGI. This CDR3 reads CASSPGPGGYTF. DNA of the CDR3: TGTGCCAGCAGTCCTGGACCAGGGGGCTACACCTTC.

This chain uses TRBV5-6 with TRBJ2-7; weak D call: TRBD2 (6 bases). From germline, CDR1 is SGHDT and CDR2 YYEEEE. This CDR3 has 14 amino acids. V lost 7 bases and J lost 1, with 15 bases in between. The CDR3 region is CASAAGTGSYEQYF. The CDR3 DNA is TGTGCCAGCGCCGCCGGGACTGGATCCTACGAGCAGTACTTC.

The chain recombines TRBV5-8 with TRBJ1-2; D gene unclear. Germline V gives CDR1 SGHTS, CDR2 YDEGEE. The germline V and J ends were trimmed by 4 bases and 7 bases, with 17 bases remaining between them. This CDR3 has 14 amino acids. The CDR3 bases are TGTGCCAGCAGCCTGTCCTTCTTACAGTTTGGCTACACCTTC. Amino acids: CASSLSFLQFGYTF.

This sequence joins TRBV6-5 and TRBJ1-1; perhaps TRBD1 as D (5 bases). This CDR3 is 13 amino acids long. Germline loops: CDR1 MNHEY, CDR2 SVGAGI. Trimming left V 2 bases short and J 6 bases short, with 10 bases between. Here the CDR3 reads CASSYGGDAEAFF. In nucleotides, the CDR3 is TGTGCCAGCAGTTACGGCGGGGACGCTGAAGCTTTCTTT.

This chain connects TRBV7-9 to TRBJ2-2; perhaps TRBD1 as D (6 bases). Trimming cost V 5 bases and J 6 bases, with 16 bases left between them. The length of the CDR3 is 15 residues. The germline gives CDR1 SEHNR, CDR2 FQNEAQ (reference sequence). This CDR3 reads CASSQLTGWSGELFF. The CDR3 DNA sequence: TGTGCCAGCAGCCAATTGACAGGCTGGTCCGGGGAGCTGTTTTTT. Looking up the rest from reference TRBV7-9 and TRBJ2-2 gives the full variable domain: DTGVSQNPRHKITKRGQNVTFRCDPISEHNRLYWYRQTLGQGPEFLTYFQNEAQLEKSRLLSDRFSAERPKGSFSTLEIQRTEQGDSAMYLCASSQLTGWSGELFFGEGSRLTVL.

This chain links TRBV5-4 with TRBJ1-4; a possible D gene is TRBD1 (5 bases). V was cut by 4 bases and J by 0 bases, with 13 bases left in between. Germline loops: CDR1 SGHNT, CDR2 YYREEE (reference sequence). CDR3 length: 16 amino acids. The CDR3 spells CASSKDTPATNEKLFF. The CDR3, as DNA: TGTGCCAGCAGCAAGGACACTCCTGCAACTAATGAAAAACTGTTTTTT.

Only one count was recorded for this clone. The CDR3 spells CASSSRDSRYGYTF. In DNA form, the CDR3 reads TGTGCCAGCAGTTCCCGGGACAGCAGATATGGCTACACCTTC. V is TRBV27 and J is TRBJ1-2, with 7 bases identical to TRBD1. This CDR3 is 14 amino acids long. V shed 4 bases, J shed 5 bases, and the junction held 7 bases outside the gene matches. Germline lookup yields CDR1 MNHEY and CDR2 SMNVEV (reference sequence).

The DNA for the CDR3 is TGTGCCACCAGCACCGGGGTTGAGGCTTTCTTT. This codes for CATSTGVEAFF. The V gene is TRBV15, the J gene TRBJ1-1; no clear D gene. The CDR3 loop spans 11 amino acids. Germline CDR1 and CDR2: LNHNV and YYDKDF (reference sequence). The V and J ends lost 4 bases and 11 bases respectively, with 11 bases between them.

Written as DNA, the CDR3 is TGTGCCAGCAGCTTGAGTCTAGCCAAAAACATTCAGTACTTC. This translates into CASSLSLAKNIQYF. The chain has TRBV7-2 and TRBJ2-4; D is unresolved. The CDR3 loop spans 14 amino acids. V lost 3 bases, J lost 0 bases, and 6 bases lay in between. Germline CDR1 SGHTA, CDR2 FQGNSA.

The chain links TRBV7-2 to TRBJ2-5, with a tentative D call TRBD2 (5 bases). This CDR3 contains 15 residues. CDR1 is SGHTA, CDR2 FQGNSA, per germline. V lost 2 bases, J lost 4 bases, and 14 bases lay in between. In DNA, the CDR3 is TGTGCCAGCAGCTTATCCGGGAAGGTTGGAGAGACCCAGTACTTC. Translation: CASSLSGKVGETQYF. The full variable domain, in which reference TRBV7-2 and TRBJ2-5 provide the parts outside the CDR3, is GAGVSQSPSNKVTEKGKDVELRCDPISGHTALYWYRQSLGQGLEFLIYFQGNSAPDKSGLPSDRFSAERTGGSVSTLTIQRTQQEDSAVYLCASSLSGKVGETQYFGPGTRLLVL.

The rearrangement links TRBV4-1 to TRBJ1-2; 8 nucleotides align to TRBD1. The CDR3 loop spans 15 amino acids. CDR1 is MGHRA, CDR2 YSYEKL, per germline. Unmatched junction bases numbered 8, after V lost 4 bases and J lost 4 bases. CDR3 coding DNA: TGCGCCAGCAGCCCAGGGACAGGACCTTTCTATGGCTACACCTTC. This encodes CASSPGTGPFYGYTF.

J is TRBJ1-6 and V is TRBV21-1; the tabulated D call, TRBD1, remains unverified against the DNA. TRBV21-1 constitutes a pseudogene. CDR3 size: 15 residues. The DNA of the CDR3 is TGTGCCAGCAGCCCTCGACAGGTAGAGGGGTCACCCCTCCACTTT. Protein sequence: CASSPRQVEGSPLHF.

V is TRBV7-9 and J is TRBJ2-1, with TRBD2 identical over 9 bases. The CDR3 totals 18 residues. V was pared by 6 bases and J by 4 bases, with 16 bases of the junction left unmatched. Per germline, CDR1 SEHNR and CDR2 FQNEAQ (reference sequence). The CDR3 sequence is CASRGVAGERGEYNEQFF. DNA for the CDR3: TGTGCCAGCAGAGGAGTAGCAGGGGAGCGGGGGGAGTACAATGAGCAGTTCTTC.

The chain recombines TRBV5-1 with TRBJ2-7, with 8 bases matching TRBD1. CDR1 SGHRS and CDR2 YFSETQ come from the germline V gene. This CDR3 contains 14 residues. V lost 2 bases and J lost 5; bases outside the gene matches: 6. CDR3 region: CASSFGQGGDEQYF. CDR3 sequence (DNA): TGCGCCAGCAGCTTCGGACAGGGAGGTGACGAGCAGTACTTC.

The chain employs TRBV28 and TRBJ2-1; 11 bases line up with TRBD2. The CDR3 is 15 amino acids. Germline-derived CDR1 and CDR2 are MDHEN and SYDVKM. J was trimmed by 9 bases and V by 1 base; bases with no gene match: 5. The CDR3 region has the DNA TGTGCCAGCAGTTTATCCCTAGCGGGGGGTGGTGAGCAGTTCTTC. This encodes CASSLSLAGGGEQFF. Full variable domain (outside the CDR3, taken from reference TRBV28 and TRBJ2-1): DVKVTQSSRYLVKRTGEKVFLECVQDMDHENMFWYRQDPGLGLRLIYFSYDVKMKEKGDIPEGYSVSREKKERFSLILESASTNQTSMYLCASSLSLAGGGEQFFGPGTRLTVL.

The V gene is TRBV9, the J gene TRBJ2-7; 7 nucleotides agree with TRBD1. Germline V gene lookup returns CDR1 SGDLS and CDR2 YYNGEE. The CDR3 is 14 amino acids. The ends lost 0 bases at V and 3 bases at J; junction bases unmatched: 3. CDR3 protein: CASSVDPGGYEQYF. CDR3 sequence (DNA): TGTGCCAGCAGCGTAGACCCAGGGGGCTACGAGCAGTACTTC.

On this clone: The same CDR3 also results from other DNA sequences found in this sample. The V call is TRBV9, the J call TRBJ2-1; 10 bases line up with TRBD2. This CDR3 region has 15 residues. Germline-derived CDR1 and CDR2 are SGDLS and YYNGEE. V shed 0 bases, J shed 4 bases, and the junction held 1 base outside the gene matches. CDR3 residues: CASSVGAGGYNEQFF. The DNA for the CDR3 is TGTGCCAGCAGCGTAGGAGCGGGGGGGTACAATGAGCAGTTCTTC.

This clone occurred once. V and J are TRBV19 and TRBJ2-1; 14 nucleotides align to TRBD2. This CDR3 has 18 amino acids. Germline CDR1 and CDR2: LNHDA and SQIVND (reference sequence). The V and J ends lost 6 bases and 0 bases, in that order; junction bases with no gene match: 7. The CDR3 protein is CASSATSGGASSYNEQFF. The CDR3 DNA is TGTGCCAGTAGCGCGACTAGCGGGGGGGCGAGCTCCTACAATGAGCAGTTCTTC. The entire variable domain, with the rest obtained from reference TRBV19 and TRBJ2-1, is as follows: DGGITQSPKYLFRKEGQNVTLSCEQNLNHDAMYWYRQDPGQGLRLIYYSQIVNDFQKGDIAEGYSVSREKKESFPLTVTSAQKNPTAFYLCASSATSGGASSYNEQFFGPGTRLTVL.

The chain links TRBV4-1 to TRBJ1-5; tentatively, D is TRBD1 (6 bases). With 4 bases removed from V and 3 bases from J, the gap between germline ends came to 13 bases. From germline, CDR1 is MGHRA and CDR2 YSYEKL. CDR3 size: 15 residues. DNA of the CDR3: TGCGCCAGCAGCCTACCAGACAGGCTCAATCAGCCCCAGCATTTT. It translates to CASSLPDRLNQPQHF.